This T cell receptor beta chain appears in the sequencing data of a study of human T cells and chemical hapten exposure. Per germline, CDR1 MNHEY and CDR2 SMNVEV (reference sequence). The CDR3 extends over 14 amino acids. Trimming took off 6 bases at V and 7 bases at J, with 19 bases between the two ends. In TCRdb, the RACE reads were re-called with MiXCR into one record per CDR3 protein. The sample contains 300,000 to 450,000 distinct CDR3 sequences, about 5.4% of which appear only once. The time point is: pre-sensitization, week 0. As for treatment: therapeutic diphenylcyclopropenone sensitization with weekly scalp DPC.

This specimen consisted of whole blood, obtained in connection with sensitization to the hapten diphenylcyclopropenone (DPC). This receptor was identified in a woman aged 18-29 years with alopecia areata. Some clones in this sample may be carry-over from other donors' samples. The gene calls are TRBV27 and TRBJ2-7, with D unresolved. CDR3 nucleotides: TGTGCCAGCAGCCGCCGGGCTAGAGATATGGAGCAGTACTTC. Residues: CASSRRARDMEQYF.